These 14 T cell receptor beta chains originate from one sample sequenced in a study of regulatory T cells in long-lasting Graves disease. The time point here: persistent/refractory GD, antithyroid drugs over 5 years with positive TRAb. Making the TCR library involved RNA that had been extracted from PBMCs. To make TCR beta libraries, researchers used iRepertoire HTBI primers and Arm-PCR of CDR3 regions. MiXCR, run by TCRdb on the multiplex PCR reads, gives a single entry per CDR3 protein. Of about half a million distinct CDR3 sequences listed, under 25% are singletons. The starting material was peripheral blood mononuclear cells (PBMCs), obtained when the disease was refractory, from a patient treated with antithyroid drugs. Receptors were obtained from a female donor with Graves disease.

This clonotype showed up many times. The J gene is TRBJ2-7, the V gene TRBV28; D uncertain. The germline V gene has CDR1 MDHEN and CDR2 SYDVKM. This CDR3 has 13 residues. V lost 2 bases and J 3 bases, leaving 8 bases between the germline ends. The CDR3 reads CASSLRRHYEQYF. CDR3 in DNA: TGTGCCAGCAGTTTACGTCGCCACTACGAGCAGTACTTC.

This clonotype occurred many times. The chain recombines TRBV27 with TRBJ1-2; D is perhaps TRBD1 (5 bases). CDR3 length: 15 residues. Trimming shortened V by 0 bases and J by 4 bases, and 12 bases separated the two germline ends. Germline V gives CDR1 MNHEY, CDR2 SMNVEV (reference sequence). The CDR3 sequence: CASSLSGTDVYGYTF. Written as DNA, the CDR3 is TGTGCCAGCAGTTTATCTGGGACGGATGTCTATGGCTACACCTTC.

Comments on this clonotype: A read error likely explains this, since a far larger clone differs by one base. The CDR3 sequence is CASSTGERRGCTF. The CDR3 DNA follows: TGTGCCAGCAGTACTGGGGAACGTCGAGGCTGCACCTTC. The rearrangement uses TRBV28 and TRBJ1-2; D unclear. Germline CDR1 and CDR2: MDHEN and SYDVKM. The CDR3 contains 13 residues.

The chain recombines TRBV2 with TRBJ2-2, with 11 nucleotides matching TRBD1. With V trimmed by 6 bases and J by 8 bases, 5 bases remained unmatched. The CDR3 totals 14 residues. CDR1 and CDR2 from the germline V gene are SNHLY and FYNNEI. CDR3: CASRGQGEIGELFF. CDR3 sequence (DNA): TGTGCCAGCAGGGGACAGGGGGAGATTGGGGAGCTGTTTTTT.

The table lists this clonotype with a count of one. The V and J genes are TRBV27 and TRBJ1-5; 8 positions agree with TRBD1. CDR1 is MNHEY and CDR2 is SMNVEV in the germline V gene (reference sequence). The V and J ends lost 5 bases and 4 bases, in that order; junction bases with no gene match: 7. The CDR3 consists of 15 residues. The CDR3 DNA follows: TGTGCCAGCAGTCCGACAGGGGAGGGAAATCAGCCCCAGCATTTT. The encoded protein is CASSPTGEGNQPQHF.

This clonotype was found many times. The gene calls are TRBV11-2 and TRBJ2-7, with D unclear. The CDR3 has 14 amino acids. The V gene's germline CDR1 is SGHAT and CDR2 FQNNGV. V was pared by 9 bases and J by 6 bases, with 21 bases between. The CDR3 loop is CASLPEADLLEQYF. Written as DNA, the CDR3 is TGTGCCAGTCTTCCCGAGGCAGACCTTCTCGAGCAGTACTTC.

This clonotype appeared a few times. The chain links TRBV6-2 or TRBV6-3 to TRBJ2-5, with 8 bases identical to TRBD2. V was pared by 0 bases and J by 2 bases, with 8 bases of the junction left unmatched. CDR3 length: 17 residues. Germline V CDR1 and CDR2: MNHEY, SVGEGT. This chain's CDR3 is CASSYSWRGEWQETQYF. The CDR3 nucleotides are TGTGCCAGCAGTTACTCGTGGCGGGGGGAATGGCAAGAGACCCAGTACTTC.

Only a few counts were recorded for this clonotype. V usage is TRBV20-1 and J usage is TRBJ2-1; 9 positions match TRBD2. The CDR3 covers 14 residues. Germline V CDR1 and CDR2: DFQATT, SNEGSKA (reference sequence). With V trimmed by 3 bases and J by 8 bases, 8 bases remained unmatched. CDR3 in amino acids: CSASGGRASDEQFF. Here the CDR3 DNA reads TGCAGTGCTAGCGGCGGGAGGGCCAGCGATGAGCAGTTCTTC.

The chain is built from TRBV5-4 and TRBJ1-1; D ambiguous. Germline CDR1 SGHNT, CDR2 YYREEE (reference sequence). CDR3 length: 13 residues. V was shortened by 4 bases and J by 1 base, with 8 bases between the two germline ends. The CDR3 coding sequence is TGTGCCAGCAGCGCCGCATGGAACACTGAAGCTTTCTTT. Translation: CASSAAWNTEAFF.

Ten or more counts support this clonotype. The chain uses TRBV6-1 and TRBJ2-5; possibly TRBD2 for D (6 bases). Germline CDR1 MNHNS, CDR2 SASEGT. Trimming removed 6 bases at V and 4 bases at J, with 18 bases between. CDR3 length: 15 amino acids. CDR3 coding DNA: TGTGCCAGCAGCCCCGCCCAGGAGGGTTCAGAGACCCAGTACTTC. Amino acids: CASSPAQEGSETQYF.

This clonotype was counted a few times. The gene calls are TRBV20-1 and TRBJ1-4, with D hard to call. Trimming cost V 0 bases and J 4 bases, with 9 bases left between them. The length of the CDR3 is 14 residues. Germline CDR1 is DFQATT and CDR2 is SNEGSKA (reference sequence). This chain's CDR3 is CSAREGSFNEKLFF. The DNA of the CDR3 is TGCAGTGCTAGAGAGGGGAGTTTTAATGAAAAACTGTTTTTT.

This clonotype was recorded at least ten times. V usage is TRBV30 and J usage is TRBJ1-1; D is perhaps TRBD1 (5 bases). V gave up 8 bases and J gave up 5 bases, with 12 bases separating them. This CDR3 spans 11 amino acids. Germline loops: CDR1 GTSNPN, CDR2 SVGIG (reference sequence). The CDR3 region is CAGQGLTEAFF. In nucleotides, the CDR3 is TGTGCCGGGCAGGGCTTGACTGAAGCTTTCTTT.

This clonotype has ten or more counts. The chain uses TRBV6-1 and TRBJ1-2; TRBD1 matches 8 bases. Trimming at V came to 8 bases and at J to 6 bases, leaving 5 bases not matched to a gene. The CDR3 consists of 12 residues. Germline CDR1 MNHNS, CDR2 SASEGT. CDR3 DNA sequence: TGTGCCAGCTTCAGGGGGCTGGATGGCTACACCTTC. Amino acid sequence: CASFRGLDGYTF.

A few counts support this clonotype. The V call is TRBV5-1, the J call TRBJ2-5, with D perhaps matching TRBD2 (5 bases). CDR1 is SGHRS and CDR2 is YFSETQ in the germline V gene. CDR3 length: 16 amino acids. V was trimmed by 0 bases and J by 4 bases, leaving 16 bases between them. Here the CDR3 DNA reads TGCGCCAGCAGCTTGGATACGACGGGGAGAGGAGAGACCCAGTACTTC. Encoded protein: CASSLDTTGRGETQYF. The variable domain in full, with the rest retrieved from reference TRBV5-1 and TRBJ2-5, is KAGVTQTPRYLIKTRGQQVTLSCSPISGHRSVSWYQQTPGQGLQFLFEYFSETQRNKGNFPGRFSGRQFSNSRSEMNVSTLELGDSALYLCASSLDTTGRGETQYFGPGTRLLVL.